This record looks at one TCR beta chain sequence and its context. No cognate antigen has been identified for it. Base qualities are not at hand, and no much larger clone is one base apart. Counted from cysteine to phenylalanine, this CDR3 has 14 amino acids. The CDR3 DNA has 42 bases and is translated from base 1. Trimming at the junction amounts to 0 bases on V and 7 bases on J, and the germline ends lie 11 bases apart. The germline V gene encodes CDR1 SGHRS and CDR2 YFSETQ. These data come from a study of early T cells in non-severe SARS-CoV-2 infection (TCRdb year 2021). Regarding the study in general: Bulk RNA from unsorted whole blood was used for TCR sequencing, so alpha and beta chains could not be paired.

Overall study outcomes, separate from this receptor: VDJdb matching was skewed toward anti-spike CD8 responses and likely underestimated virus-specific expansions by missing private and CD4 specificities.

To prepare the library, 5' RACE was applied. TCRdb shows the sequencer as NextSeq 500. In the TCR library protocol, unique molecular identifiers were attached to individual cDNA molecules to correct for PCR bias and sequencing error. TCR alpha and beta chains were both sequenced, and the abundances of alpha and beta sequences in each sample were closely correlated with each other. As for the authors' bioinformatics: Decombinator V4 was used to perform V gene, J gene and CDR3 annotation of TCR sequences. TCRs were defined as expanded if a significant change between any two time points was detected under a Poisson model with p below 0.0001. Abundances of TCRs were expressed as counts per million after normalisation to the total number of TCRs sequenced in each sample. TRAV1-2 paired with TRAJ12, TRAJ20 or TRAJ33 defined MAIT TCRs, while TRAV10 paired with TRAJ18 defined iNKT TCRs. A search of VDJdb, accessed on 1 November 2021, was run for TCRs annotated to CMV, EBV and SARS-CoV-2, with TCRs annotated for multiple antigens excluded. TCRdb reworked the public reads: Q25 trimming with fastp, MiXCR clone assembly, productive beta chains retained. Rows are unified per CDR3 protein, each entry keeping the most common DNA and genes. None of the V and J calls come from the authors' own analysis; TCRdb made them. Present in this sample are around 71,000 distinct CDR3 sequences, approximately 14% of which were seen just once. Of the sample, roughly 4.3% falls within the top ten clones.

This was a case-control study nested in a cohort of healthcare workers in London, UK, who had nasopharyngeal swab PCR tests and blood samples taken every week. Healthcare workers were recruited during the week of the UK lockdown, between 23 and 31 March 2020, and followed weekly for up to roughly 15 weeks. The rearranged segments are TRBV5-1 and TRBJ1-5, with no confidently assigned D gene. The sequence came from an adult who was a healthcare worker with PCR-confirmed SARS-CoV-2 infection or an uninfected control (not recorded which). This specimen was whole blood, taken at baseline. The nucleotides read TGCGCCAGCAGCTTGGACCGGGCTGGGCAGCCCCAGCATTTT. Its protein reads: CASSLDRAGQPQHF. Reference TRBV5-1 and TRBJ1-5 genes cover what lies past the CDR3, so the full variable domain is KAGVTQTPRYLIKTRGQQVTLSCSPISGHRSVSWYQQTPGQGLQFLFEYFSETQRNKGNFPGRFSGRQFSNSRSEMNVSTLELGDSALYLCASSLDRAGQPQHFGDGTRLSIL.